Below are 26 T cell receptor beta chains sequenced from a single sample in a study of T cells in Graves' hyperthyroidism and ophthalmopathy. Amplification yielded TCR beta CDR3 regions, with RNA transcripts as the source. Initially, a first-round RT-PCR of the TCR CDR3 employed the HTBI primer set. A single record per CDR3 protein comes from TCRdb applying MiXCR to the multiplex PCR reads. This sample has roughly 720,000 distinct CDR3 sequences, with approximately 15% found just once. Material for sequencing was blood. All receptors derive from a man aged 45 to 65 with Graves' hyperthyroidism.

The gene calls are TRBV2 and TRBJ2-1; 9 bases align to TRBD2. The CDR3 consists of 15 residues. The J segment lost 9 bases and the V segment lost 3 bases, leaving 9 bases of the junction unmatched. Germline loops: CDR1 SNHLY, CDR2 FYNNEI. Here the CDR3 reads CASSELASGIGEQFF. CDR3 bases: TGTGCCAGCAGTGAGTTGGCTAGCGGGATAGGTGAGCAGTTCTTC.

The chain has TRBV4-1 and TRBJ1-6; 9 bases map to TRBD1. CDR1 and CDR2 (germline): MGHRA, YSYEKL. There are 18 residues in the CDR3. Losses at the gene ends were 0 bases for V and 6 bases for J; bases not matched to a gene: 9. The CDR3, as DNA: TGCGCCAGCAGCCAAGAGGCTGAACAGGGGGCGTTTAATTCACCCCTCCACTTT. This translates into CASSQEAEQGAFNSPLHF.

The rearrangement joins TRBV30 to TRBJ2-6, with D uncertain. The CDR3 is 14 residues long. The germline V gene has CDR1 GTSNPN and CDR2 SVGIG (reference sequence). V was trimmed by 8 bases and J by 3 bases, leaving 14 bases between them. The CDR3 is CATLWIIGANVLTF. The CDR3 nucleotides read TGTGCCACTCTCTGGATTATTGGGGCCAACGTCCTGACTTTC.

This clonotype was detected many times. The J gene is TRBJ2-1, the V gene TRBV6-5; no definite D call. Germline values: CDR1 MNHEY, CDR2 SVGAGI. Trimming cost V 2 bases and J 4 bases, with 15 bases left between them. This CDR3 spans 16 amino acids. CDR3 residues: CASSYDPKPKYNEQFF. As DNA, the CDR3 is TGTGCCAGCAGTTACGACCCCAAGCCTAAGTACAATGAGCAGTTCTTC.

This clonotype was observed many times. The rearrangement uses TRBV29-1 and TRBJ2-7; 9 nucleotides agree with TRBD2. The CDR3 runs 16 residues. CDR1 is SQVTM and CDR2 is ANQGSEA in the germline V gene. V lost 3 bases, J lost 3 bases, and 12 bases stayed unmatched. CDR3 coding DNA: TGCAGCGTTGAGGGTGGTTCGGCGGGAGGGAACTACGAGCAGTACTTC. Amino acid sequence: CSVEGGSAGGNYEQYF.

Many counts were recorded for this clonotype. This chain links TRBV28 with TRBJ1-2; D is uncertain. Germline V gene data show CDR1 as MDHEN and CDR2 as SYDVKM. V gave up 3 bases and J gave up 0 bases, with 11 bases separating them. The CDR3 loop spans 15 amino acids. CDR3 region: CASSFVAAANYGYTF. The CDR3 DNA sequence: TGTGCCAGCAGTTTCGTCGCGGCAGCTAACTATGGCTACACCTTC.

This clonotype occurred many times. The rearrangement uses TRBV2 and TRBJ2-3, with 7 positions matching TRBD1. The CDR3 runs to 14 residues. The germline V gene has CDR1 SNHLY and CDR2 FYNNEI. V shed 6 bases, J shed 2 bases, and the junction held 5 bases outside the gene matches. CDR3: CASRSDRNTDTQYF. The DNA of the CDR3 is TGTGCCAGCAGATCGGACAGGAACACAGATACGCAGTATTTT.

The gene calls are TRBV7-9 and TRBJ2-7; D is perhaps TRBD1 (5 bases). Germline V gives CDR1 SEHNR, CDR2 FQNEAQ (reference sequence). The CDR3 contains 15 residues. V lost 1 base, J lost 7 bases, and 17 bases lay in between. CDR3 sequence reads: CASSLGQHSLEEQYF. The CDR3, as DNA: TGTGCCAGCAGCTTAGGACAGCACAGCCTGGAGGAGCAGTACTTC. Drawing the rest from reference TRBV7-9 and TRBJ2-7, the complete variable domain is DTGVSQNPRHKITKRGQNVTFRCDPISEHNRLYWYRQTLGQGPEFLTYFQNEAQLEKSRLLSDRFSAERPKGSFSTLEIQRTEQGDSAMYLCASSLGQHSLEEQYFGPGTRLTVT.

The sample holds many counts of this clonotype. This rearrangement joins TRBV9 to TRBJ2-2; 8 bases are a match to TRBD2. Germline CDR1 reads SGDLS; CDR2 reads YYNGEE. The CDR3 is 16 amino acids. V lost 4 bases to trimming and J lost 5 bases; unmatched junction nucleotides: 10. CDR3 DNA: TGTGCCAGCAGCTCCCCCAGCGGGAGTGAAACCGGGGAGCTGTTTTTT. It encodes CASSSPSGSETGELFF.

The table lists this clonotype with many counts. The J gene is TRBJ2-1, the V gene TRBV27, with TRBD2 identical over 8 bases. J was trimmed by 0 bases and V by 5 bases; bases with no gene match: 6. Germline V gene sequence: CDR1 MNHEY, CDR2 SMNVEV (reference sequence). This CDR3 has 16 residues. The chain's CDR3 is CASSASGSYSYNEQFF. CDR3 sequence (DNA): TGTGCCAGCAGTGCCAGCGGGAGTTACTCCTACAATGAGCAGTTCTTC.

The J gene is TRBJ1-1, the V gene TRBV5-1, with TRBD1 as a possible D gene (6 bases). The CDR3 consists of 12 residues. Per germline, CDR1 SGHRS and CDR2 YFSETQ. V shed 0 bases and J shed 8 bases, with 8 bases lying between them. The CDR3 spells CASSLEGEEAFF. In nucleotides, the CDR3 is TGCGCCAGCAGCTTGGAGGGGGAAGAAGCTTTCTTT.

The gene calls are TRBV6-1 and TRBJ2-1, with unresolved D. CDR1 and CDR2 (germline): MNHNS, SASEGT. The CDR3 covers 16 residues. V lost 4 bases and J 4 bases, leaving 17 bases between the germline ends. The CDR3 spells CASSVPTSRVYNEQFF. The CDR3 DNA reads TGTGCCAGCAGTGTTCCCACCAGTCGGGTATACAATGAGCAGTTCTTC.

This clonotype was found many times. This sequence joins TRBV7-8 and TRBJ1-2; TRBD1 is a possible D gene (6 bases). In germline, CDR1 is SGHVS, CDR2 FQNEAQ. The CDR3 loop spans 13 amino acids. V dropped 4 bases and J dropped 8 bases, with 14 bases sitting between them. The CDR3 sequence: CASSSKQGSGYTF. CDR3 DNA sequence: TGTGCCAGCAGCTCTAAACAGGGCTCGGGCTACACCTTC.

This chain uses TRBV9 with TRBJ2-1; possible D gene TRBD1, 5 bases. V was shortened by 0 bases and J by 8 bases, with 9 bases between the two germline ends. The CDR3 covers 13 residues. Germline V gene sequence: CDR1 SGDLS, CDR2 YYNGEE. The CDR3 DNA reads TGTGCCAGCAGCGTAGAAGCGACAGATGAGCAGTTCTTC. Translated: CASSVEATDEQFF.

This clonotype has ten or more counts. The rearrangement uses TRBV6-1 and TRBJ1-2; 9 bases map to TRBD1. CDR1 is MNHNS, CDR2 SASEGT, per germline. CDR3 size: 13 residues. The ends lost 8 bases at V and 6 bases at J; junction bases unmatched: 7. The CDR3 region is CASENRGQDGYTF. The CDR3 DNA follows: TGTGCCAGCGAGAACAGGGGGCAGGATGGCTACACCTTC.

There are a few counts of this clonotype. This chain uses TRBV4-2 with TRBJ2-7; 10 bases fit TRBD2. V lost 0 bases to trimming and J lost 4 bases; unmatched junction nucleotides: 3. The CDR3 extends over 15 amino acids. Germline CDR1 reads LGHNA; CDR2 reads YNFKEQ. The CDR3 protein is CASSQDTSGIYEQYF. In DNA, the CDR3 is TGTGCCAGCAGCCAAGATACTAGCGGGATTTACGAGCAGTACTTC.

This clonotype has only a few counts. The chain is built from TRBV28 and TRBJ1-5, with D unresolved. This CDR3 region has 14 residues. The germline gives CDR1 MDHEN, CDR2 SYDVKM. The germline V and J ends were trimmed by 10 bases and 0 bases, with 13 bases remaining between them. The CDR3 DNA is TGTGCCACCTCACACGACCTTAGCAATCAGCCCCAGCATTTT. This gives the protein CATSHDLSNQPQHF. Filled out from reference TRBV28 and TRBJ1-5, the complete variable domain reads DVKVTQSSRYLVKRTGEKVFLECVQDMDHENMFWYRQDPGLGLRLIYFSYDVKMKEKGDIPEGYSVSREKKERFSLILESASTNQTSMYLCATSHDLSNQPQHFGDGTRLSIL.

This clonotype came up many times. This chain joins TRBV2 and TRBJ1-5; tentative D call: TRBD1 (6 bases). This CDR3 has 14 amino acids. CDR1 is SNHLY, CDR2 FYNNEI, per germline. Trimming removed 1 base from V and 6 bases from J, with 10 bases in between. The CDR3 DNA sequence: TGTGCCAGCAGTGAAGGACAGGTTCGTCAGCCCCAGCATTTT. As protein: CASSEGQVRQPQHF. Full variable domain (missing parts from reference TRBV2 and TRBJ1-5): EPEVTQTPSHQVTQMGQEVILRCVPISNHLYFYWYRQILGQKVEFLVSFYNNEISEKSEIFDDQFSVERPDGSNFTLKIRSTKLEDSAMYFCASSEGQVRQPQHFGDGTRLSIL.

This clonotype was counted ten times or more. The chain carries TRBV2 and TRBJ2-7; D gene unclear. CDR1 SNHLY and CDR2 FYNNEI come from the germline V gene. This CDR3 spans 11 amino acids. Trimming took off 7 bases at V and 2 bases at J, with 6 bases between the two ends. In DNA form, the CDR3 reads TGTGCCAGCAAGAACCCCTACGAGCAGTACTTC. It specifies CASKNPYEQYF.

This clonotype has at least ten counts. This rearrangement joins TRBV28 to TRBJ1-1; perhaps TRBD1 as D (5 bases). CDR1 MDHEN and CDR2 SYDVKM come from the germline V gene. The CDR3 is 13 residues long. Trimming stripped 6 bases from V and 5 bases from J, with 13 bases between. CDR3 sequence: CASSPLGGTEAFF. In DNA form, the CDR3 reads TGTGCCAGCAGCCCACTTGGGGGTACTGAAGCTTTCTTT.

This clonotype has at least ten counts. CDR3 sequence: CASSNPSGGLGTEAFF. The CDR3 nucleotides are TGTGCCAGCTCTAACCCCTCGGGGGGCTTAGGCACTGAAGCTTTCTTT. The genes are TRBV28 and TRBJ1-1; TRBD1 is a possible D gene (6 bases). V gave up 8 bases and J gave up 4 bases, with 23 bases separating them. The CDR3 extends over 16 amino acids. Per germline, CDR1 MDHEN and CDR2 SYDVKM.

This clonotype occurred a few times. The chain links TRBV20-1 to TRBJ2-1, with 7 bases identical to TRBD1. V was clipped by 1 base and J by 7 bases; unmatched bases: 4. The germline V gene encodes CDR1 DFQATT and CDR2 SNEGSKA (reference sequence). The CDR3 is 13 amino acids. The CDR3 DNA sequence: TGCAGTGCTAGAGTTCTCAGGGGGAATGAGCAGTTCTTC. Amino acid sequence: CSARVLRGNEQFF.

This clonotype has a count of ten or more. The chain is built from TRBV9 and TRBJ1-2; 7 bases align to TRBD1. Germline values: CDR1 SGDLS, CDR2 YYNGEE. Unmatched junction bases numbered 7, after V lost 4 bases and J lost 4 bases. CDR3 length: 14 amino acids. In DNA form, the CDR3 reads TGTGCCAGCAGCCCAGGTTGGGACAGCTATGGCTACACCTTC. Translation gives CASSPGWDSYGYTF.

The chain carries TRBV5-1 and TRBJ1-1; D is unresolved. Trimming took 1 base from V and 5 from J, leaving 12 bases between them. CDR3 size: 14 residues. Germline values: CDR1 SGHRS, CDR2 YFSETQ. The DNA for the CDR3 is TGCGCCAGCAGCTTGAACGAGGCCTGGACTGAAGCTTTCTTT. Protein sequence: CASSLNEAWTEAFF.

The chain employs TRBV20-1 and TRBJ2-6, with D maybe TRBD1 (5 bases). Between the trimmed V and J ends, which lost 5 bases and 4 bases, there was a span of 12 bases. Germline lookup yields CDR1 DFQATT and CDR2 SNEGSKA (reference sequence). This CDR3 has 14 amino acids. CDR3: CSAPQGNGANVLTF. As DNA, the CDR3 is TGCAGTGCTCCCCAGGGTAACGGGGCCAACGTCCTGACTTTC.

The chain couples TRBV15 to TRBJ2-2, with D perhaps matching TRBD1 or TRBD2 (5 bases each). The germline gives CDR1 LNHNV, CDR2 YYDKDF (reference sequence). This CDR3 is 16 amino acids long. V shed 2 bases and J shed 3 bases, with 13 bases lying between them. The CDR3 protein is CATSRPGTVHTGELFF. CDR3 DNA: TGTGCCACCAGCAGACCGGGGACGGTCCACACCGGGGAGCTGTTTTTT.